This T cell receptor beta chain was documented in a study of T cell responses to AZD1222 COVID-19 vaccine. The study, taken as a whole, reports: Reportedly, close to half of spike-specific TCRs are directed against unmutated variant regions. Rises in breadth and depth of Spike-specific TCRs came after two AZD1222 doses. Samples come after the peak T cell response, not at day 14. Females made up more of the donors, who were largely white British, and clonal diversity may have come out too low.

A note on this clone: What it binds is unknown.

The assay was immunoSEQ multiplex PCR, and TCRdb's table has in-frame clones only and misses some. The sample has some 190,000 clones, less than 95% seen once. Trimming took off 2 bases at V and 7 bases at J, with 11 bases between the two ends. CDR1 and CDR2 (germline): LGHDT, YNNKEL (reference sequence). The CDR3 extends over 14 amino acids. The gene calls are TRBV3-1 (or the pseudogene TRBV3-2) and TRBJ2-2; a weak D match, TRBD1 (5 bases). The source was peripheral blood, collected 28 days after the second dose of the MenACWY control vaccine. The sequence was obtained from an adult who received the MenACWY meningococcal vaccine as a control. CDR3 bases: TGTGCCAGCAGCCAAAAGGGGTTCGGCGGGGAGCTGTTTTTT. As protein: CASSQKGFGGELFF.